This entry describes one T cell receptor (beta chain). Antigen unknown. The Oncomine TCR Beta short-read assay generated sequence data from the DNA of cultured CD4+ T cells. TCRdb re-called the PCR reads through MiXCR, storing one row per CDR3 protein. The sample includes more than 4,000 distinct CDR3 sequences, 45% of them seen just once. Stated treatment: approximately 11-day PBMC culture with coronavirus spike peptide pools or control peptides (ViraFEST assay). This CDR3 is built from 11 residues. V lost 6 bases and J lost 2, with 5 bases in between. Germline V gene lookup returns CDR1 SNHLY and CDR2 FYNNEI. This record comes from a study of vaccination and CD4 T cells after COVID-19. The wider study: Convalescent cases consisted of six males and four females, of whom two were Hispanic. Study findings and constraints: The study examined relatively few convalescent patients and included no early post-infection timepoints.

This sequence joins TRBV2 and TRBJ2-7; maybe TRBD2 (5 bases). The sample comprised CD4+ T cells from blood, cultured in vitro. The source is a human donor who had recovered from COVID-19. The CDR3 here is CASREAYEQYF. The CDR3 nucleotides are TGTGCCAGCAGGGAGGCCTACGAGCAGTACTTC.